The present TCR beta chain was sequenced within a study of CD8+CD57+ T cells in acquired aplastic anemia. Study-wide results and limits: Sharing between patients and controls was observed for twenty-nine CD8+ CDR3 sequences.

CD8+CD57+ cell expansion, shown by flow cytometry, had occurred in the patients selected for sequencing. The patients, all of them, had severe acquired aplastic anemia. Concerning this clonotype: Its antigen is currently unknown.

Profiles of TCR beta VDJ and CDR3 were generated from a genomic DNA template. TCRdb reanalysed the reads using MiXCR and keeps one entry per CDR3 protein. The sample consists of approximately 200,000 distinct CDR3 sequences, roughly 45% of them appearing once. Sequencing was done on a sample of sorted CD4+, CD8+, or CD8+CD57+ T cells (not recorded which) from PBMCs. This receptor was obtained from a human donor with aplastic anemia.

The CDR3 DNA reads as TGTGCCAGCAGACGTGGACAGGGTGGTAACGAGCAGTACGTC. As protein: CASRRGQGGNEQYV. The chain is built from TRBV5-5 and TRBJ2-7, with TRBD1 identical over 8 bases. CDR1 SGHKS and CDR2 YYEKEE come from the germline V gene (reference sequence). Germline trimming cut 5 bases from V and 5 bases from J; bases unmatched to any gene: 9. This CDR3 spans 14 amino acids.